This T cell receptor (beta chain) comes out of a study of identical twins. This clonotype turned up a few times. Its target is unknown. Findings of the study overall: Zero-insertion analyses were open to partial confounding by invariant MAIT and iNKT cells. Within cord blood, abundant beta clonotypes carried fewer insertions, but memory repertoires showed no such trend. There was an excess of low generation probability in the out-of-frame alpha sequences that twins shared.

Germline CDR1 is DFQATT and CDR2 is SNEGSKA (reference sequence). The CDR3 is made up of 17 amino acids. V lost 0 bases to trimming and J lost 1 base; unmatched junction nucleotides: 8. Template switching, a step in the protocol, added a universal primer site, and cDNA carried unique molecular identifiers. TCRdb reprocessed the 5' RACE reads with MiXCR, giving one entry per CDR3 protein. The table includes about 1.7 million distinct CDR3 sequences, roughly 35% detected once. This sequence originates from a newborn girl in good health. Sequenced input: cord blood. The chain is built from TRBV20-1 and TRBJ1-5, with 8 bases that match TRBD1. CDR3 sequence reads: CSARDPTGVRSNQPQHF. Here the CDR3 DNA reads TGCAGTGCTAGAGACCCGACAGGGGTCCGAAGCAATCAGCCCCAGCATTTT.